This TCR beta chain was sequenced during a study of blood T cell repertoires in COVID-19 (TCRdb year 2020). Looking at the study overall: Samples from collaborators originated in the United States, Italy and Spain and spanned both the acute and convalescent phases of COVID-19. The material from the prospective study consisted of cDNA or gDNA derived from T cells, B-cell-depleted T cells, or PBMCs. A freely available public database, intended as a resource for researchers studying the immune response to SARS-CoV-2, is where the repertoires were released. A de-identified subject ID, COVID-19 status, age in years and sex were almost always included in the sample metadata. HLA class I and class II types, where available, came from metadata supplied by the sample provider rather than from assay-based typing. The dataset comprised deeply sampled blood TCRbeta repertoires from subjects exposed to, actively infected with, or recovered from COVID-19. Samples were obtained from the ongoing ImmuneRACE study (first 160 participants) and from 1,254 subjects provided by 6 global collaborators.

Each collaborating institution followed its own protocols to collect whole blood in K2EDTA tubes. For TCRbeta analysis, collaborator samples were shipped as frozen whole blood, as isolated PBMCs, or as DNA extracted from either sample type. TCRbeta CDR3 regions were amplified from genomic DNA by means of the immunoSEQ Assay, a bias-controlled multiplex PCR. Per the authors' processing: The number of nucleated cells in each sample was estimated by amplification of reference gene primers within the assay. To quantify the absolute abundance of each unique TCRbeta CDR3 rearrangement, sequence reads were collapsed and filtered. For each sample, productive Simpson clonality was calculated as the square root of Simpson's diversity index over productive rearrangements. This immuneACCESS table, as held by TCRdb, lists in-frame sequences with V and J called but not all clones. Of the missing ones, under half trace to an unresolved V gene in checked studies; the others have no known cause. D and trimming come from the DNA, and the V and J calls and clone size come from that table. Recorded for this sample are 310,000 or so clones; around 87% of them occurred a single time. Of the sample, over 1% falls within the top ten clones.

There are 15 amino acids in the CDR3, from cysteine to phenylalanine inclusive. Only the CDR3 portion is preserved as DNA: 45 bases, with reading frame beginning at the first base. CDR1 and CDR2 are drawn from the germline V gene: SGDLS, YYNGEE. V is pared back by 3 bases and J by 2 bases, with 13 bases lying between the germline termini. General study outcomes and caveats: The amount of clinical and demographic metadata varied by source and participant and was provided uncurated.

A word on this clone: Its binding antigen is unknown. The record has no base qualities; no much larger clone is one base away.

This receptor was identified in a man in his 70s with acute or convalescent COVID-19. Sequencing was done on a sample of peripheral blood. The chain links TRBV9 with TRBJ2-3; D gene: possibly TRBD1, on 7 matching bases. CDR3 region: CASSARGTDTDTQYF. In nucleotide form, the sequence is TGTGCCAGCAGCGCCCGGGGGACAGACACAGATACGCAGTATTTT.